This TCR beta chain was documented in a study of T-cell memory formation after mild COVID-19 (dated by TCRdb to the early 2020s). Regarding the study in general: TCR sequence clusters from the two donors were found to be largely donor specific. The cohort comprised two young, previously healthy adult volunteers, one female and one male. T-cell clones expanding and contracting after mild COVID-19 in two donors were tracked by longitudinal TCRalpha and TCRbeta repertoire sequencing.

Beyond this particular receptor, the publication reports: The detection of some responding clones in pre-infection memory suggests that pre-existing cross-reactive memory T cells joined the SARS-CoV-2 response. From day 15 to 85, contracting clones showed balanced CD4/CD8 phenotypes, whereas a second wave of clones that expanded from day 15 to 37 leaned towards CD4+. Only two mild cases were covered in the study, and larger cohorts including severe cases with pre-infection samples were considered necessary. The second-wave clones that peaked on day 37 were not confirmed to be SARS-CoV-2 specific. Contracting CD4+ clones were found mainly in CM and EM memory subsets, while CD8+ clones were enriched in EMRA.

This clonotype was observed many times. Its antigen is still unknown. Within one base of it there is no much larger clone, and no base qualities were kept. The sequencer was an Illumina NovaSeq 6000. TCRalpha and TCRbeta cDNA libraries were built by 5'RACE with constant-segment primers, adding sample barcodes and unique molecular identifiers. RNA was extracted from every sample with Trizol reagent. Library amplification was performed in two PCR steps, and a second sample barcode and Illumina TruSeq adapters were introduced in the second step. Libraries were sequenced on an Illumina NovaSeq with 2 x 150 bp paired-end reads. As for the authors' bioinformatics: Reads were demultiplexed and collapsed into UMI-guided consensus sequences with migec v1.2.7. Using mixcr v2.1.11, UMI consensuses were aligned to TRA and TRB V and J templates and then assembled into clonotypes. A clonotype was counted as expanded or contracted only if both edgeR and NoisET called the change significant, with noise models trained on biological replicates. For edgeR calls, the thresholds were a false discovery rate-adjusted p below 0.01 and a log2 fold-change of 1. PCA with hierarchical clustering of max-normalized trajectories of the 1000 most abundant clonotypes was used as exploratory dynamics analysis. Separately sequenced CD4+ and CD8+ repertoires were used to assign a CD4 or CD8 phenotype to each responding clone. The raw public reads went through TCRdb reprocessing: fastp at Q25, MiXCR clone calling, in-frame beta chains kept. Here each entry gathers all rows of one CDR3 protein and keeps the most common genes and DNA. The V and J calls here are based on TCRdb, not the publication. This sample lists fewer than 350,000 distinct CDR3 sequences; approximately 15% were detected once. The leading ten clones occupy 20% to 25% of the sample.

Cut back by 2 bases and 1 base, the V and J ends lie 2 bases apart. Taken from cysteine to phenylalanine, the CDR3 has 13 residues. Only the CDR3 DNA is retained, 39 bases long and in frame from the first base. CDR1 and CDR2 (SGHVS, FNYEAQ) derive from the germline V gene. Ficoll-Paque density gradient centrifugation was used to isolate PBMCs. The sequenced material came from PBMCs or a T cell subset sorted from them (not recorded which). The receptor's source is a man aged 18-30 years who had mild COVID-19 (a few samples of this study predate the infection). The sample titles of this study are shuffled in the database, so cell type and time point are left out; the donor was told from shared clones. The chain is assembled from TRBV7-6 and TRBJ2-2; the D gene identity is not certain. The encoded CDR3 is CASSLRNTGELFF. The DNA sequence is TGTGCCAGCAGCTTAAGGAACACCGGGGAGCTGTTTTTT.